The 10 T cell receptor beta chains reported below all come from one sample, sequenced in a study of T cell responses to AZD1222 COVID-19 vaccine. Sequenced by immunoSEQ multiplex PCR; TCRdb stores in-frame clones only, minus some. The data hold approximately 160,000 clones, with more than 85% observed a single time. This specimen was peripheral blood, taken on day 0 of AZD1222 vaccination. Receptors originate from an adult in good health.

The chain combines TRBV5-1 with TRBJ1-2; a weak D match, TRBD1 (5 bases). The CDR3 has 17 residues. Per the germline V gene, CDR1 is SGHRS and CDR2 is YFSETQ. V lost 0 bases and J lost 2, with 17 bases in between. The CDR3 bases are TGCGCCAGCAGCTTGGACGACGGGGCAGTGCAGAACTATGGCTACACCTTC. Its protein product is CASSLDDGAVQNYGYTF.

This chain links TRBV9 with TRBJ1-2, with D perhaps matching TRBD1 (5 bases). Germline-derived CDR1 and CDR2 are SGDLS and YYNGEE. CDR3 length equals 14 residues. Deletions cut 3 bases from V and 5 bases from J, with 14 bases between. The CDR3 DNA sequence: TGTGCCAGCAGCGGGAAGACAGACCTGTATGGCTACACCTTC. It encodes CASSGKTDLYGYTF.

The chain joins TRBV6-5 to TRBJ2-2; the D gene could be TRBD1 or TRBD2 (5 bases each). V was cut by 4 bases and J by 4 bases, with 7 bases left in between. This CDR3 region has 13 residues. Germline values: CDR1 MNHEY, CDR2 SVGAGI. The CDR3 nucleotides read TGTGCCAGCAGTTCGGGGCTCACCGGGGAGCTGTTTTTT. Its protein product is CASSSGLTGELFF.

V is TRBV9 and J is TRBJ2-7; possible D gene TRBD1, 5 bases. Germline CDR1 is SGDLS and CDR2 is YYNGEE. This CDR3 is 15 amino acids long. Trimming shortened V by 0 bases and J by 3 bases, and 13 bases separated the two germline ends. The CDR3 region is CASSVAEWGGYEQYF. The CDR3 bases are TGTGCCAGCAGCGTAGCCGAATGGGGCGGCTACGAGCAGTACTTC.

This clone was observed a few times. V gene TRBV25-1 combines with J gene TRBJ1-1, with D tentatively TRBD1 (5 bases). CDR1 is MGHDK, CDR2 SYGVNS, per germline. Between the trimmed V and J ends, which lost 4 bases and 1 base, there was a span of 10 bases. CDR3 length: 14 amino acids. The CDR3 loop reads CASSAQGGNTEAFF. CDR3 DNA sequence: TGTGCCAGCAGTGCCCAGGGAGGGAACACTGAAGCTTTCTTT.

In this sample, this clone turned up a few times. V is TRBV3-1 (or the pseudogene TRBV3-2) and J is TRBJ2-7; TRBD1 aligns across 8 bases. The germline V gene has CDR1 LGHDT and CDR2 YNNKEL (reference sequence). V was pared by 4 bases and J by 3 bases, with 5 bases of the junction left unmatched. The CDR3 extends over 14 amino acids. The CDR3 coding sequence is TGTGCCAGCAGCCGGGACAGGCAAAGCTACGAGCAGTACTTC. The encoded protein is CASSRDRQSYEQYF.

The chain employs TRBV7-8 and TRBJ1-5, with TRBD1 as a possible D gene (5 bases). CDR3 length: 16 amino acids. Trimming took 2 bases from V and 1 from J, leaving 12 bases between them. Germline V lookup: CDR1 SGHVS, CDR2 FQNEAQ. Here the CDR3 DNA reads TGTGCCAGCAGCTTACTCGGGGGGTTAAGCAATCAGCCCCAGCATTTT. Encoded protein: CASSLLGGLSNQPQHF. Complete variable domain (other parts from reference TRBV7-8 and TRBJ1-5): GAGVSQSPRYKVAKRGQDVALRCDPISGHVSLFWYQQALGQGPEFLTYFQNEAQLDKSGLPSDRFFAERPEGSVSTLKIQRTQQEDSAVYLCASSLLGGLSNQPQHFGDGTRLSIL.

This CDR3 is CAWGRETQYF. The CDR3 DNA reads as TGTGCCTGGGGTCGTGAGACCCAGTACTTC. J is TRBJ2-5 and V is TRBV30; D call uncertain. V lost 5 bases, J lost 5 bases, and 6 bases lay in between. In germline, CDR1 is GTSNPN, CDR2 SVGIG (reference sequence). CDR3 length: 10 amino acids.

This clone was seen a single time. The V call is TRBV27, the J call TRBJ1-2, with D hard to call. With 5 bases removed from V and 0 bases from J, the gap between germline ends came to 16 bases. The V gene's germline CDR1 is MNHEY and CDR2 SMNVEV (reference sequence). The CDR3 spans 16 residues. The CDR3 loop is CASSPGGSSTNYGYTF. CDR3 in DNA: TGTGCCAGCAGTCCGGGTGGCAGCTCAACTAACTATGGCTACACCTTC.

The rearrangement links TRBV6-2 or TRBV6-3 to TRBJ2-7; D may be TRBD1 or TRBD2 (6 bases each). V lost 5 bases to trimming and J lost 3 bases, with 17 bases between them. Germline assignment: CDR1 MNHEY and CDR2 SVGEGT. CDR3 size: 15 residues. The CDR3 loop is CASSLGPQGGYEQYF. CDR3 DNA sequence: TGTGCCAGCAGTCTTGGTCCACAGGGAGGCTACGAGCAGTACTTC.